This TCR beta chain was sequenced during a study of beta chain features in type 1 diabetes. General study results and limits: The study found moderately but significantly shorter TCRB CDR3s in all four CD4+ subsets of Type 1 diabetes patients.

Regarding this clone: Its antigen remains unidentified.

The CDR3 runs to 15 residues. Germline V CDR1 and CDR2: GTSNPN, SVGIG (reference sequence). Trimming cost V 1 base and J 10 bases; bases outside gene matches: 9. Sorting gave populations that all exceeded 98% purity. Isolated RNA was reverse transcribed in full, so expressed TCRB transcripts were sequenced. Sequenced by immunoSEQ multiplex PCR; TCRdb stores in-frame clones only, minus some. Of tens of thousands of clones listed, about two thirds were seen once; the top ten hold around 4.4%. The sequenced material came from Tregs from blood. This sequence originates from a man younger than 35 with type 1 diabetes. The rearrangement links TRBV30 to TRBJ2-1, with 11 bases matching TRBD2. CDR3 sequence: CAWSAPGLAGLEQFF. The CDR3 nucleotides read TGTGCCTGGAGTGCTCCCGGACTAGCGGGTCTAGAGCAGTTCTTC.